A selection of T cell receptor beta chains follows, all from one sample in a study of technical replicates of blood from several donors. Sequencing used immunoSEQ multiplex PCR; TCRdb keeps in-frame clones, though not all of them. The profile covers about 80,000 clones, with 95% to 98% appearing a single time and approximately 0.2% taken by the ten largest. Sequencing was done on a sample of T cells isolated from PBMCs. These receptors all stem from a human donor in good health. Both conserved end residues are part of each CDR3. Each record gives: CDR3 DNA, CDR3 protein, D gene, J gene, V gene, clone size. The D gene is left open where the match is weak. The size field is filled for only some rows; it gives once, few, many or a size class.

cdr3_nt: TGTGCCAGCAGCTTTATAGAGAACACTGAAGCTTTCTTT; cdr3_aa: CASSFIENTEAFF; d_call: .; j_call: TRBJ1-1; v_call: TRBV7-2; clone_size: .
cdr3_nt: TGTGCCAGCAGCGGAGGACTAGCCACCCTTGAGCAGTTCTTC; cdr3_aa: CASSGGLATLEQFF; d_call: TRBD2; j_call: TRBJ2-1; v_call: TRBV9; clone_size: .
cdr3_nt: TGTGCCAGCAGGGACAGGGGGCCAACTAATGAAAAACTGTTTTTT; cdr3_aa: CASRDRGPTNEKLFF; d_call: TRBD1; j_call: TRBJ1-4; v_call: TRBV6-6; clone_size: .
cdr3_nt: TGTGCCAGCAGCCAAGCATTCTCAGGGTTGGGAGAGACCCAGTACTTC; cdr3_aa: CASSQAFSGLGETQYF; d_call: .; j_call: TRBJ2-5; v_call: TRBV4-2; clone_size: .
cdr3_nt: TGTGCCAGCAGCCCGAGTAGGGACAGGGGTTTTCCGCAGCCCCAGCATTTT; cdr3_aa: CASSPSRDRGFPQPQHF; d_call: TRBD1; j_call: TRBJ1-5; v_call: TRBV7-8; clone_size: .
cdr3_nt: TGTGCCAGTAGTATCACAATCCGGGGATCGGACTATGGCTACACCTTC; cdr3_aa: CASSITIRGSDYGYTF; d_call: .; j_call: TRBJ1-2; v_call: TRBV19; clone_size: .
cdr3_nt: TGTGCCAGCAGAAGGAGGGCGGGTTTCTATGGCTACACCTTC; cdr3_aa: CASRRRAGFYGYTF; d_call: .; j_call: TRBJ1-2; v_call: TRBV27; clone_size: .
cdr3_nt: TGCGCCAGCAGCCAGCTAGCGGGGAACACCGGGGAGCTGTTTTTT; cdr3_aa: CASSQLAGNTGELFF; d_call: TRBD2; j_call: TRBJ2-2; v_call: TRBV4-3; clone_size: .
cdr3_nt: TGTGCCAGCAGCGTAGCTACCTTCGGAGCGGGAGAAACATACAGCTCCTACGAGCAGTACTTC; cdr3_aa: CASSVATFGAGETYSSYEQYF; d_call: TRBD2; j_call: TRBJ2-7; v_call: TRBV9; clone_size: once
cdr3_nt: TGTGCCAGCAGCCAATCTAAGTCCTACGAGCAGTACTTC; cdr3_aa: CASSQSKSYEQYF; d_call: .; j_call: TRBJ2-7; v_call: TRBV4-2; clone_size: .
cdr3_nt: TGTGCCAGCAGTTCCGAACAGGGTAGTGAAAAACTGTTTTTT; cdr3_aa: CASSSEQGSEKLFF; d_call: .; j_call: TRBJ1-4; v_call: TRBV6-5; clone_size: once
cdr3_nt: TGTGCCAGCAGTTCCAGGGGCTGGAACACTGAAGCTTTCTTT; cdr3_aa: CASSSRGWNTEAFF; d_call: .; j_call: TRBJ1-1; v_call: TRBV27; clone_size: .
cdr3_nt: TGTGCCAGCAGCTTAGGCGACAGGGATAACTATGGCTACACCTTC; cdr3_aa: CASSLGDRDNYGYTF; d_call: TRBD1; j_call: TRBJ1-2; v_call: TRBV7-6; clone_size: .
cdr3_nt: TGCAGCGTTGGGTCTAGCGGAAATGAGCAGTTCTTC; cdr3_aa: CSVGSSGNEQFF; d_call: TRBD2; j_call: TRBJ2-1; v_call: TRBV29-1; clone_size: .
cdr3_nt: TGTGCCAGCAGTTACGGGACAGTCACAGATACGCAGTATTTT; cdr3_aa: CASSYGTVTDTQYF; d_call: TRBD1; j_call: TRBJ2-3; v_call: TRBV6-5; clone_size: .
cdr3_nt: TGTGCCTGGAGTATTACTAGCGGGCCGAGCTCCTACGAGCAGTACTTC; cdr3_aa: CAWSITSGPSSYEQYF; d_call: TRBD2; j_call: TRBJ2-7; v_call: TRBV30; clone_size: .
cdr3_nt: TGTGCCAGCAGCTTAGAGCGGGATAGGGATGAGCAGTTCTTC; cdr3_aa: CASSLERDRDEQFF; d_call: .; j_call: TRBJ2-1; v_call: TRBV11-2; clone_size: .
cdr3_nt: TGTGCCAGCAGTGACCGGCGGTCCCCCGGGACCCAGTACTTC; cdr3_aa: CASSDRRSPGTQYF; d_call: .; j_call: TRBJ2-5; v_call: TRBV2; clone_size: .
cdr3_nt: TGTGCCAGCAGCATTAAGAAACTAGCGGGATCGTATTGCGAGCAGTACTTC; cdr3_aa: CASSIKKLAGSYCEQYF; d_call: .; j_call: TRBJ2-7; v_call: TRBV21-1; clone_size: .
cdr3_nt: TGTGCCAGCAGCTCGCAAGCGGGAGGGTTGGCAGATACGCAGTATTTT; cdr3_aa: CASSSQAGGLADTQYF; d_call: TRBD2; j_call: TRBJ2-3; v_call: TRBV9; clone_size: .
cdr3_nt: TGTGCCAGCAGTTTGTCAGTTTCTGGAAACACCATATATTTT; cdr3_aa: CASSLSVSGNTIYF; d_call: .; j_call: TRBJ1-3; v_call: TRBV27; clone_size: .
cdr3_nt: TGTGCCAGTAGAGGCAGGGGTCGACACTCTGGAAACACCATATATTTT; cdr3_aa: CASRGRGRHSGNTIYF; d_call: .; j_call: TRBJ1-3; v_call: TRBV19; clone_size: .